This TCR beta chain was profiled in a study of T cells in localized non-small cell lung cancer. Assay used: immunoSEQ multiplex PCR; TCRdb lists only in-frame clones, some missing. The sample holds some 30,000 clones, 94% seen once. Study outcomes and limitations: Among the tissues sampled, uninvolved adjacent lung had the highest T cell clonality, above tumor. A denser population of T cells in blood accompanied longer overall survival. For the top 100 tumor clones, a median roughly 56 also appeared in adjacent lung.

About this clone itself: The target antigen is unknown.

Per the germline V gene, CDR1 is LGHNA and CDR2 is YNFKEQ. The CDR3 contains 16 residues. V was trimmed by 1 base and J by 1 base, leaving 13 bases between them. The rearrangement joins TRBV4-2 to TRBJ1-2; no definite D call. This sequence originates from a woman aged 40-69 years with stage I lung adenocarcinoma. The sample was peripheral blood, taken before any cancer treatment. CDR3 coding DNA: TGTGCCAGCAGCCAAGTAGAAGGGATGGGTAACTATGGCTACACCTTC. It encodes CASSQVEGMGNYGYTF.